The sequence of this T cell receptor beta chain was determined in a study of shared clonotypes between healthy human individuals. Donors, without exception, were Caucasian adults residing in Nashville, Tennessee. The study's findings and limits: It was the few donors that limited the genetic and exposure-history diversity represented. Relative to their counterparts shared across all four donors, non-shared clonotypes exhibited diminished generation probabilities.

For this clone: Its specificity is unknown.

It was across several immunoSEQ plates that each subset's genomic DNA was evenly split. Produced via immunoSEQ multiplex PCR; TCRdb's table is partial and in-frame only. Of over a million clones detected, around 74% appear once; the ten largest clones hold about 1.5%. The V end lost 4 bases, the J end lost 7 bases, and 28 bases lay between the germline ends. The CDR3 sequence is 18 residues long. The germline V gene has CDR1 MNHNS and CDR2 SASEGT. The sample was memory CD4+ T cells sorted from blood. Specified subset: CD45RA-negative fraction. This clonotype originated in a man younger than 30 in good health. The rearrangement uses TRBV6-1 and TRBJ1-2; no clear D gene. Written as DNA, the CDR3 is TGTGCCAGCAGTGTCTTACCCCCTCCCACGCGGGGTCAAGGTGGCTACACCTTC. Translated, it gives CASSVLPPPTRGQGGYTF.